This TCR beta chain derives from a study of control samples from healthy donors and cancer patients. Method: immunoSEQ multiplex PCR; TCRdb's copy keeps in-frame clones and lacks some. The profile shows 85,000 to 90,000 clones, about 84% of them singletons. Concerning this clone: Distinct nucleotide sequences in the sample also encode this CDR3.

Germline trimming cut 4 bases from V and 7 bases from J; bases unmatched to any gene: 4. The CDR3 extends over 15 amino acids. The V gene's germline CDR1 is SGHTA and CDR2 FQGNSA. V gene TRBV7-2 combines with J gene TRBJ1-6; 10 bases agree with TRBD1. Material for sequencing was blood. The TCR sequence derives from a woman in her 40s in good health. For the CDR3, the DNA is TGTGCCAGCAGCTCCCAGACAGGGGGCAATTCACCCCTCCACTTT. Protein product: CASSSQTGGNSPLHF.